The clone carrying this TCR beta chain appeared a few times. The antigen is undetermined. TCRdb itself ran the reads through MiXCR, one entry per CDR3 protein. The table has about 490,000 distinct CDR3 sequences, more than 25% seen once. The length of the CDR3 is 16 residues. Trimming left V 0 bases short and J 0 bases short, with 9 bases between. Germline CDR1 and CDR2: SEHNR and FQNEAQ (reference sequence). These data belong to a study of T cell repertoires in cytomegalovirus infection. Study-level information: CMV infection and matching HLA type were both indicated by public TCR beta signatures.

Findings and limits, study-wide: HLA-C-restricted CMV-specific TCR beta clonotypes prevailed in the ex vivo response. Frequencies of public TCR beta families were cumulated, and this identified carriers of CMV plus the relevant HLA.

This clonotype was obtained from a human donor in good health (CMV status not recorded). Some clones in this sample may be carry-over from other donors' samples. V gene TRBV7-9 combines with J gene TRBJ2-4, with D possibly matching TRBD2 (5 bases). Sequencing was performed on PBMCs. The CDR3 DNA sequence: TGTGCCAGCAGCTTAGCGTTCGGACTAGCCAAAAACATTCAGTACTTC. Its translation is CASSLAFGLAKNIQYF.